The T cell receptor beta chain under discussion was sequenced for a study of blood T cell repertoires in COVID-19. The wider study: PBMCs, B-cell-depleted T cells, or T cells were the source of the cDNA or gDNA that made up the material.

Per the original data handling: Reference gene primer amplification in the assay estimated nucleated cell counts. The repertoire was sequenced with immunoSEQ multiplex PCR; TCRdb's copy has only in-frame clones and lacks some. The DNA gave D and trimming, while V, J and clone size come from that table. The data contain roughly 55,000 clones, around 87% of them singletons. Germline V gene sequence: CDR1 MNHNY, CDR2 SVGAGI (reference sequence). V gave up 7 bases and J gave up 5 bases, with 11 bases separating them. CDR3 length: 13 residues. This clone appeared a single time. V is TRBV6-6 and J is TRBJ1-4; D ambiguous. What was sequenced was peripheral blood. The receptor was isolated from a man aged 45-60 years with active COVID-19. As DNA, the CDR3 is TGTGCCAGCACCGACCCCGGGAATGAAAAACTGTTTTTT. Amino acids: CASTDPGNEKLFF.